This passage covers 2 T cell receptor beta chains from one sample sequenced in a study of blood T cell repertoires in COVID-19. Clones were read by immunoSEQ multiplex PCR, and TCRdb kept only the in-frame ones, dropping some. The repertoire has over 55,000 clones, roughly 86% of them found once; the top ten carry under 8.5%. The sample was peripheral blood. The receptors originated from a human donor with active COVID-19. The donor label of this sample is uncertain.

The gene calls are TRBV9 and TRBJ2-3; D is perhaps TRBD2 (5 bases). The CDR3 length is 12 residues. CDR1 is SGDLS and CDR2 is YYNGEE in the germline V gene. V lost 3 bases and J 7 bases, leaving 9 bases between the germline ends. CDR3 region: CASSGRDYTQYF. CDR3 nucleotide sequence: TGTGCCAGCAGCGGCCGGGATTATACGCAGTATTTT.

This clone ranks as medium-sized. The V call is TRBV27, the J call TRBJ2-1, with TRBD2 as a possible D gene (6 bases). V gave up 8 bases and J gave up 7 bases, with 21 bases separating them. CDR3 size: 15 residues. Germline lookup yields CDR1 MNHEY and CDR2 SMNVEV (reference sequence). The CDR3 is CASAYLASSSNEQFF. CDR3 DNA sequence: TGTGCCAGCGCTTACCTAGCGTCATCCTCGAATGAGCAGTTCTTC.